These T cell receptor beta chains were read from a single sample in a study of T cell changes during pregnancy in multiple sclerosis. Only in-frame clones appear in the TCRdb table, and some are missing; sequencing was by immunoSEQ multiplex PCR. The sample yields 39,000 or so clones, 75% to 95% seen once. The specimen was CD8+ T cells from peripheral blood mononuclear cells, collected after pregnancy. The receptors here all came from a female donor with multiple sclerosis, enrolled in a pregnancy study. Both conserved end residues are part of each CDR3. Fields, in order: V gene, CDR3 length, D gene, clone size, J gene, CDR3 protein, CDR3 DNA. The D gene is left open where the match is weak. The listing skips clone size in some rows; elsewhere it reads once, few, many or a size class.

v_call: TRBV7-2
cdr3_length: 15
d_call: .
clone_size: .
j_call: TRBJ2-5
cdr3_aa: CASSPLGKGGETQYF
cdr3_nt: TGTGCCAGCAGCCCCCTAGGCAAGGGCGGGGAGACCCAGTACTTC

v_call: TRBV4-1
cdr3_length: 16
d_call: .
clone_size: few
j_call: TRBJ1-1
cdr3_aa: CASSQELASRNTEAFF
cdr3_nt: TGCGCCAGCAGCCAAGAGTTGGCTAGCCGGAACACTGAAGCTTTCTTT

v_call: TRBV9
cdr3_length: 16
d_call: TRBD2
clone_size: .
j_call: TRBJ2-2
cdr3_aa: CASSPTSGGLTGELFF
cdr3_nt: TGTGCCAGCAGCCCTACTAGCGGGGGGCTCACCGGGGAGCTGTTTTTT

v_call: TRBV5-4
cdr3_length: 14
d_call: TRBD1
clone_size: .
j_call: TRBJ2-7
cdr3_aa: CASSIPGQPYEQYF
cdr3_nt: TGTGCCAGCAGCATCCCGGGACAGCCCTACGAGCAGTACTTC

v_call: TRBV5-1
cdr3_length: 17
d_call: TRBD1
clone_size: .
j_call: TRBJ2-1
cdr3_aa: CASSSYTGGSLEYEQFF
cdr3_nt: TGCGCCAGCAGCTCCTATACAGGGGGCAGTTTAGAGTATGAGCAGTTCTTC

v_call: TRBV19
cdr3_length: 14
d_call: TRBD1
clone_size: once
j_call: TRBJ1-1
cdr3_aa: CARGEGQGESEAFF
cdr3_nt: TGTGCCAGGGGTGAAGGACAGGGGGAGTCTGAAGCTTTCTTT

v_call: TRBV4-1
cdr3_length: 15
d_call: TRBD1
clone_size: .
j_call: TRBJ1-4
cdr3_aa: CASRQGGGSNEKLFF
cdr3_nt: TGCGCCAGCCGGCAAGGAGGGGGCTCTAATGAAAAACTGTTTTTT

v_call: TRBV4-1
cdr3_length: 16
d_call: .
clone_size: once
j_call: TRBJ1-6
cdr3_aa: CASSQLTSSYNSPLHF
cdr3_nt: TGCGCCAGCAGCCAACTCACAAGCTCCTATAATTCACCCCTCCACTTT

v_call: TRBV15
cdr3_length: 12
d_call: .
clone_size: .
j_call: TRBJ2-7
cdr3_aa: CATSRDLNEQYF
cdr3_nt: TGTGCCACCAGCAGAGACCTAAACGAGCAGTACTTC

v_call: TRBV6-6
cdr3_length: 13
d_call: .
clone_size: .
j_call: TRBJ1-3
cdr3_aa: CASSLAPGNTIYF
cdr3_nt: TGTGCCAGCAGTCTGGCCCCCGGAAACACCATATATTTT